This T cell receptor (beta chain) appears in the sequencing data of a study of regulatory T cells in long-lasting Graves disease. Sample time point: persistent/refractory GD, antithyroid drugs over 5 years with positive TRAb. Making the TCR library involved RNA that had been extracted from PBMCs. This CDR3 spans 15 amino acids. Trimming cost V 6 bases and J 2 bases; bases outside gene matches: 9. Germline loops: CDR1 WSHSY, CDR2 SAAADI. Broader study findings: TRBV28, TRBJ1-2 and TRBJ2-5 were favored in persistent disease.

This clonotype turned up a few times. The antigen remains undetermined. Sequencing libraries for TCR beta were prepared with iRepertoire HTBI primers and Arm-PCR of CDR3 regions. TCRdb re-analysed the multiplex PCR reads in MiXCR, keeping a single row per CDR3 protein. The sample lists 300,000 to 350,000 distinct CDR3 sequences, around a fifth seen once, with 25% to 30% in the top ten. Sequencing used peripheral blood mononuclear cells (PBMCs), obtained when the disease was refractory, from a patient treated with antithyroid drugs. This clonotype originated in a female donor with Graves disease. The chain employs TRBV10-2 and TRBJ2-7; TRBD2 agrees at 8 bases. In DNA form, the CDR3 reads TGCGCCAGCAGCCCCTCGGGGGGGGTGCCCTACGAGCAGTACTTC. Translation: CASSPSGGVPYEQYF.